Each of the 5 T cell receptor beta chains below was sequenced from the same sample in a study of vaccination effects on CD4 cells after COVID-19. The antigens of these receptors remain unknown. Assay used: immunoSEQ multiplex PCR; TCRdb lists only in-frame clones, some missing. The sample holds 40,000 to 45,000 clones, more than 65% seen once. Culture lasted about 11 days before CD4+ T cell isolation. The person had a PCR-confirmed SARS-CoV-2 infection during March to December 2020. Each person got two doses of an mRNA SARS-CoV-2 vaccine, BNT162b2 or mRNA-1273. The source was CD4+ T cells from PBMCs cultured without peptide, collected after COVID-19 vaccination. Receptors were obtained from a human donor who had a prior SARS-CoV-2 infection.

This clone was seen only a few times. V usage is TRBV19 and J usage is TRBJ2-7; 7 bases line up with TRBD1. CDR1 and CDR2 from the germline V gene are LNHDA and SQIVND (reference sequence). The CDR3 has 13 amino acids. V lost 3 bases, J lost 4 bases, and 3 bases stayed unmatched. The CDR3 nucleotides read TGTGCCAGTAGTATCCGGGACAGTTACGAGCAGTACTTC. Translated, it gives CASSIRDSYEQYF.

The chain is built from TRBV19 and TRBJ1-1; D is unresolved. The CDR3 sequence is 15 residues long. Germline V gives CDR1 LNHDA, CDR2 SQIVND (reference sequence). Trimming shortened V by 7 bases and J by 3 bases, and 18 bases separated the two germline ends. The CDR3 sequence: CASIFGGNGDTEAFF. CDR3 bases: TGTGCCAGTATCTTCGGAGGGAACGGAGACACTGAAGCTTTCTTT.

V gene TRBV2 combines with J gene TRBJ2-1, with unresolved D. This CDR3 spans 14 amino acids. The germline CDR1 and CDR2 sequences are SNHLY and FYNNEI. Between the trimmed V and J ends, which lost 1 base and 4 bases, there was a span of 8 bases. CDR3 sequence: CASSEDSPYNEQFF. The CDR3 coding sequence is TGTGCCAGCAGTGAAGACTCACCATACAATGAGCAGTTCTTC.

The chain links TRBV24-1 to TRBJ1-2, with TRBD1 matching 10 bases. The CDR3 covers 16 residues. Germline assignment: CDR1 KGHDR and CDR2 SFDVKD. V lost 3 bases, J lost 8 bases, and 11 bases stayed unmatched. CDR3 DNA sequence: TGTGCCACCAGTGATGTAACCGGGACAGGGGTTTGGGGCTACACCTTC. This sequence encodes CATSDVTGTGVWGYTF.

V and J are TRBV24-1 and TRBJ2-3, with TRBD1 matching 7 bases. Germline V lookup: CDR1 KGHDR, CDR2 SFDVKD. CDR3 length equals 12 residues. The V gene end was trimmed by 9 bases and the J gene end by 3 bases; junction bases not matched to a gene: 2. CDR3 in DNA: TGTGCCACCGCGACAGGGACAGATACGCAGTATTTT. This codes for CATATGTDTQYF.